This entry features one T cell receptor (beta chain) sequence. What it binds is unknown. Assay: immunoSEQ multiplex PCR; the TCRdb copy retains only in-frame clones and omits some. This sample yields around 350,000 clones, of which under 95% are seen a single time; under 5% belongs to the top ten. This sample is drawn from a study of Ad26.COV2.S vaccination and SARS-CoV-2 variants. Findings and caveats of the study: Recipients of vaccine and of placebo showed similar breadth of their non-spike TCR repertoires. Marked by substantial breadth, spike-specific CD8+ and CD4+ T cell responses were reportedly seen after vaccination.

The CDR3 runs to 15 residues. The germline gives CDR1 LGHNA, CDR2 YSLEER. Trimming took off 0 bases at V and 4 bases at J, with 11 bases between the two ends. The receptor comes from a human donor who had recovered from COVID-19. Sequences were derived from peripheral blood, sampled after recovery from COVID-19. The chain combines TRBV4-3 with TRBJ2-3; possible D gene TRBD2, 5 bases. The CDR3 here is CASSQDPRGADTQYF. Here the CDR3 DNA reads TGCGCCAGCAGCCAAGATCCACGGGGTGCAGATACGCAGTATTTT.